This T cell receptor beta chain is drawn from a study of T cell responses to AZD1222 COVID-19 vaccine (dated by TCRdb to about 2021). About the full investigation: AZD1222 recipients with second doses at about 4 weeks or about 12 weeks were pooled, because spike-specific TCR depth and breadth did not differ between schedules. TCR sequencing was performed for 230 to 250 trial participants, of whom roughly 200 were given two doses of AZD1222 and some 26 were given two doses of MenACWY control vaccine. Trial participants were enrolled into age subgroups of 18-55, 56-69 and 70-plus years, which contained approximately 150, 30 and 60 TCR-sequenced participants, respectively.

The time point label on this specimen signifies: baseline before first vaccination. The vaccinee samples were drawn from two UK trials, COV001 and COV002, one of which was a single-blind randomized controlled phase 2/3 trial testing AZD1222 (ChAdOx1 nCoV-19) in healthy adults. For TCRbeta chain sequencing, PBMC samples from trial participants were taken at day 0 and at day 28 after the second dose. To note about this clone: Which antigen it targets is not known. No much larger clonotype is one base removed from it; base qualities were not supplied.

The research as a whole found: The whole spike protein was spanned by vaccine-associated CD4 TCRs, and dominant responses were seen in regions 160-218 and 743-854. Nearly half of unique spike-specific TCRs reportedly recognized epitopes outside regions mutated in the B.1.351 and B.1.1.7 variants. Conclusions about previously exposed vaccinees were limited because only five to seven AZD1222 recipients were SARS-CoV-2 seropositive at baseline. Because no day 14 peak-response samples were available, repertoires were characterized only after the peak T cell response. The 56-69-year group was small, and its depth increase did not reach significance, likely because of low power. Participants were mostly white British, with more females than males. The authors suggested clonal diversity may have been underestimated. A significant rise in spike-specific TCR breadth and depth was observed after two AZD1222 doses relative to day 0 and relative to MenACWY recipients.

The germline V and J ends show losses of 3 bases and 1 base respectively, and no gene match explains 2 bases of the junction. Reading the germline V gene gives CDR1 KGHSH and CDR2 LQKENI. Including the terminal cysteine and phenylalanine, the CDR3 comprises 15 residues. CDR3 DNA only is kept here, 45 bases in frame from base 1. The CDR3 regions of human TCRbeta chains were subjected to immunosequencing. The authors processed their data as follows. TCRs in the repertoires were compared against a reference library of SARS-CoV-2-specific TCRs that had been generated with the MIRA antigen-specificity platform. Breadth was defined as the fraction of unique TCRs that were SARS-CoV-2-associated, and depth was defined as the fraction of total T cells that were SARS-CoV-2-associated. Each spike-specific TCR was assigned to its reactive spike region and to a CD4 or CD8 class using the MIRA data. Log10-transformed breadth and depth values were compared by one-way ANOVA with Sidak's multiple comparisons tests. Not all clones reach the TCRdb copy of this immuneACCESS table, which keeps in-frame sequences only. Checked studies attribute under half of the gap to unresolved V genes and leave the rest unexplained. V and J calls and clone size are given by that table; D and trimming were obtained from the DNA. This sample has about 150,000 clones in its table, and 90% of those were observed once. The ten largest clones represent about 19% of the sample.

In this chain, TRBV18 is recombined with TRBJ2-1; 8 bases in the junction line up with TRBD1. This material consisted of peripheral blood, taken on day 0 of AZD1222 vaccination. The TCR sequence derives from an adult in good health. The CDR3 amino acid sequence is: CASSPNRGSYNEQFF. Here is the DNA: TGTGCCAGCTCACCTAACAGGGGGTCCTACAATGAGCAGTTCTTC.